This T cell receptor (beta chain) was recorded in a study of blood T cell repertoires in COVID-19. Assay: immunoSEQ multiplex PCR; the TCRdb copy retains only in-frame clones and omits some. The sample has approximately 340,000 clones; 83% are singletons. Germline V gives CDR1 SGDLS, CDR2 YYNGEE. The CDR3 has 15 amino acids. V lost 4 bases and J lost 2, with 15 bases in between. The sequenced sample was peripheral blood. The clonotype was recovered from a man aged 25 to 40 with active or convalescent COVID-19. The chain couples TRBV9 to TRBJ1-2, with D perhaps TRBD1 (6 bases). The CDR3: CASSMNRATNYGYTF. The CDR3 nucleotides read TGTGCCAGCAGCATGAACAGGGCGACCAACTATGGCTACACCTTC.